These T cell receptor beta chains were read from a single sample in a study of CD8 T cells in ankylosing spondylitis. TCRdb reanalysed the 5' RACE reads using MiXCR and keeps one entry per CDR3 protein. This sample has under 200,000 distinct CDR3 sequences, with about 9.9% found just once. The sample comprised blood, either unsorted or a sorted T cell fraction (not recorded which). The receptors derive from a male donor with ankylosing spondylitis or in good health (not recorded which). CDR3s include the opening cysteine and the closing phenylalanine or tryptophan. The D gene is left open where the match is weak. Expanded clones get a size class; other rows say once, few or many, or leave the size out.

CDR3aa: CASSDPLAGGGDTQYF
CDR3nt: TGCGCCAGCAGCGACCCACTAGCGGGAGGCGGAGATACGCAGTATTTT
v_gene: TRBV5-1
abundance: many
d_gene: TRBD2
j_gene: TRBJ2-3

CDR3aa: CSARDLGPLNQPQHF
CDR3nt: TGCAGTGCTAGAGATCTGGGACCCCTCAATCAGCCCCAGCATTTT
v_gene: TRBV20-1
abundance: many
d_gene: .
j_gene: TRBJ1-5

CDR3aa: CASSQDGGGPEAFF
CDR3nt: TGTGCCAGCAGCCAAGATGGGGGGGGCCCTGAAGCTTTCTTT
v_gene: TRBV3-1
abundance: many
d_gene: .
j_gene: TRBJ1-1

CDR3aa: CASTQVGGMNTEAFF
CDR3nt: TGTGCCAGCACGCAGGTTGGGGGCATGAACACTGAAGCTTTCTTT
v_gene: TRBV3-1
abundance: many
d_gene: .
j_gene: TRBJ1-1

CDR3aa: CASTALTSTDTQYF
CDR3nt: TGTGCCAGCACCGCATTAACTAGCACAGATACGCAGTATTTT
v_gene: TRBV2
abundance: many
d_gene: .
j_gene: TRBJ2-3

CDR3aa: CSVEGTSGTDTQYF
CDR3nt: TGCAGCGTTGAAGGGACTAGCGGCACAGATACGCAGTATTTT
v_gene: TRBV29-1
abundance: many
d_gene: TRBD2
j_gene: TRBJ2-3

CDR3aa: CASSLAGQSGETQYF
CDR3nt: TGCGCCAGCAGCTTGGCCGGACAGTCGGGTGAGACCCAGTACTTC
v_gene: TRBV5-1
abundance: .
d_gene: .
j_gene: TRBJ2-5

CDR3aa: CSVGNSGRGETQYF
CDR3nt: TGCAGCGTTGGAAATAGCGGGAGGGGGGAGACCCAGTACTTC
v_gene: TRBV29-1
abundance: many
d_gene: TRBD2
j_gene: TRBJ2-5

CDR3aa: CASSRGDTEAFF
CDR3nt: TGCGCCAGCAGTAGAGGGGACACTGAAGCTTTCTTT
v_gene: TRBV10-2
abundance: many
d_gene: .
j_gene: TRBJ1-1

CDR3aa: CASSLAGVSYNEQFF
CDR3nt: TGTGCCAGCAGCTTAGCGGGTGTCTCCTACAATGAGCAGTTCTTC
v_gene: TRBV7-8
abundance: many
d_gene: .
j_gene: TRBJ2-1

CDR3aa: CSALGVSEQFF
CDR3nt: TGCAGTGCCCTAGGGGTAAGCGAGCAGTTCTTC
v_gene: TRBV20-1
abundance: many
d_gene: .
j_gene: TRBJ2-1

CDR3aa: CSARVLLAGGTTDTQYF
CDR3nt: TGCAGTGCTAGAGTGCTCCTAGCGGGGGGAACCACAGATACGCAGTATTTT
v_gene: TRBV20-1
abundance: many
d_gene: TRBD2
j_gene: TRBJ2-3

CDR3aa: CASSLLLAGEGEQFF
CDR3nt: TGTGCCAGCAGTTTATTATTAGCGGGAGAGGGTGAGCAGTTCTTC
v_gene: TRBV27
abundance: many
d_gene: TRBD2
j_gene: TRBJ2-1

CDR3aa: CASSLESGVEPQHF
CDR3nt: TGTGCCAGCAGCTTAGAGTCAGGGGTGGAGCCCCAGCATTTT
v_gene: TRBV7-8
abundance: few
d_gene: .
j_gene: TRBJ1-5

CDR3aa: CATSDPGVDEQFF
CDR3nt: TGTGCCACCAGTGACCCCGGGGTGGATGAGCAGTTCTTC
v_gene: TRBV24-1
abundance: many
d_gene: .
j_gene: TRBJ2-1